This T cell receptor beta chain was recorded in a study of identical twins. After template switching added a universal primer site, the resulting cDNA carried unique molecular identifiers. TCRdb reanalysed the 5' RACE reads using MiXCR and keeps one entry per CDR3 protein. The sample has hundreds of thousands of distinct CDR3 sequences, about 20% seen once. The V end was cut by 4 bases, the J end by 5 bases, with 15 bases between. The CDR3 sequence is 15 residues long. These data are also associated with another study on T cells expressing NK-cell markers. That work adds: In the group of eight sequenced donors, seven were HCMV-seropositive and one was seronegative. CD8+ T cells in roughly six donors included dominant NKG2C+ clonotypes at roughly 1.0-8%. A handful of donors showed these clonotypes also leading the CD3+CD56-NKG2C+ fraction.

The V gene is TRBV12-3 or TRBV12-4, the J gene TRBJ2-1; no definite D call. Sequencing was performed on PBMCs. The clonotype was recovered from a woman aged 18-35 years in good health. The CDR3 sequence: CASSSPKARDNEQFF. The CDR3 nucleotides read TGTGCCAGCAGTTCCCCCAAGGCAAGGGACAATGAGCAGTTCTTC.